This paragraph covers one TCR beta chain sequence. The antigen is undetermined. The sample belongs to a study of cytomegalovirus exposure and HLA in healthy donors. At the level of the study: Unique TCR beta sequences numbering 120 million or so came from 150 million to 200 million T cells in an earlier analysis. Findings and caveats of the study: Many donors shared some public TCRs, even though most TCR sequences were rare. Relative to the approximately 670-donor mean, N-insertions were reportedly fewer in an Asian-associated ancestry cluster in a later analysis.

There are 13 residues in the CDR3. Germline lookup yields CDR1 SGDLS and CDR2 YYNGEE. V shed 7 bases, J shed 4 bases, and the junction held 3 bases outside the gene matches. The PCR used 60 Vbeta and 13 Jbeta primers. Method: immunoSEQ multiplex PCR; TCRdb's copy keeps in-frame clones and lacks some. The table lists about 190,000 clones, 70% to 75% of them singletons. The chain joins TRBV9 to TRBJ2-5; 11 positions match TRBD1. The TCR sequence derives from a young man in good health and CMV-seropositive. Sequenced sample: PBMCs. Here the CDR3 reads CASGTGGSETQYF. The CDR3 DNA sequence: TGTGCCAGCGGGACAGGGGGGTCAGAGACCCAGTACTTC.